These T cell receptor beta chains were read from a single sample in a study of blood T cell repertoires in COVID-19. Here immunoSEQ multiplex PCR was the method, and the copy in TCRdb shows in-frame clones only, minus some. Here the sample spans about 73,000 clones, around 80% being singletons. Sequencing was carried out using peripheral blood. The origin of the receptors is an older man with active or convalescent COVID-19. Each CDR3 is given with its conserved first and last residue. D genes are given only for firm matches. Clone size is given for some rows only: seen once, a few or many times, or a class if the clone is expanded.

TRBV9	-	TRBD1	TRBJ2-1	TGTGCCAGCAGCGTAGCGGTTGGACAGGGCCCCTACAATGAGCAGTTCTTC	CASSVAVGQGPYNEQFF
TRBV5-5	-	-	TRBJ1-5	TGTGCCAGCAGCTTGGTAGCCAGCAATCAGCCCCAGCATTTT	CASSLVASNQPQHF
TRBV3-1/TRBV3-2	once	-	TRBJ2-7	TGTGCCAGCAGTACAGGGAGTCCCTACGAGCAGTACTTC	CASSTGSPYEQYF
TRBV21-1	-	-	TRBJ1-5	TGTGCCAGCAGCAAGGGAGAACTTCAGCCCCAGCATTTT	CASSKGELQPQHF
TRBV3-1/TRBV3-2	-	TRBD2	TRBJ2-3	TGTGCCAGCAGCCCGGGACTAGCGGGGAGCACAGATACGCAGTATTTT	CASSPGLAGSTDTQYF
TRBV7-8	-	-	TRBJ1-1	TGTGCCAGCAGCTTAGTAGGGGGGAACACTGAAGCTTTCTTT	CASSLVGGNTEAFF
TRBV5-1	-	-	TRBJ1-6	TGCGCCAGCAGCTTGGATCGGACAGTTTATAATTCACCCCTCCACTTT	CASSLDRTVYNSPLHF
TRBV6-5	few	TRBD2	TRBJ2-2	TGTGCCAGCAGTTTACTAGCGGGAGTTTCCACCGGGGAGCTGTTTTTT	CASSLLAGVSTGELFF
TRBV4-2	-	TRBD1	TRBJ1-1	TGTGCCAGCAGCCGCTGGGACAGGGGTTTAAACACTGAAGCTTTCTTT	CASSRWDRGLNTEAFF
TRBV5-1	-	-	TRBJ2-7	TGCGCCAGCAGCTTGGATGCAGGGACCTACGAGCAGTACTTC	CASSLDAGTYEQYF
TRBV30	-	TRBD1	TRBJ2-7	TGTGCCTGGAGTAAGGGACAGGGGCGATACGAGCAGTACTTC	CAWSKGQGRYEQYF
TRBV5-1	few	TRBD1	TRBJ2-7	TGCGCCAGCAGCTTTGGACAGGTAGCCTACGAGCAGTACTTC	CASSFGQVAYEQYF
TRBV4-1	once	-	TRBJ2-1	TGCGCCAGCAGCTTCGGACTAAACAATGAGCAGTTCTTC	CASSFGLNNEQFF
TRBV3-1/TRBV3-2	-	TRBD1	TRBJ2-2	TGTGCCAGCAGCCAGCCCGGGACAGGGAACACCGGGGAGCTGTTTTTT	CASSQPGTGNTGELFF
TRBV7-9	-	TRBD1	TRBJ1-4	TGTGCCAGCAGCTTAACCCCGTGGGACAGCTTTCGCCGGGGCGAAAAACTGTTTTTT	CASSLTPWDSFRRGEKLFF
TRBV9	-	TRBD1	TRBJ2-3	TGTGCCAGCAGCGCCCGGGACAGTCCCACAGATACGCAGTATTTT	CASSARDSPTDTQYF
TRBV7-8	-	TRBD1	TRBJ1-6	TGTGCCAGCAGCGCGGGACAGGGGGCCGTTTCACCCCTCCACTTT	CASSAGQGAVSPLHF
TRBV19	-	TRBD1	TRBJ1-6	TGTGCCAGTAGTATTCAGGGGGTAAATTCACCCCTCCACTTT	CASSIQGVNSPLHF
TRBV6-4	once	TRBD1	TRBJ2-3	TGTGCCAGCAGTCCAACGACAGGGGCCGCCACAGATACGCAGTATTTT	CASSPTTGAATDTQYF
TRBV7-2	-	-	TRBJ1-3	TGTGCCAGCAGCTTAGAAGGCAGGGGATCGAACACCATATATTTT	CASSLEGRGSNTIYF
TRBV5-1	-	-	TRBJ2-1	TGCGCCAGCAGCTTGGTCAATAGCGGCTACAATGAGCAGTTCTTC	CASSLVNSGYNEQFF
TRBV30	-	-	TRBJ1-1	TGTGCCTGGAGTGTGGTTCGGGGGTTTGCTTTCTTT	CAWSVVRGFAFF
TRBV12-3/TRBV12-4	few	-	TRBJ1-3	TGTGCCAGCAGTTTAGGTGCGGGAAACACCATATATTTT	CASSLGAGNTIYF
TRBV18	-	TRBD2	TRBJ2-5	TGTGCCAGCTCATCGGGACTAGCGGGAGGGCGTCAGCAAGAGACCCAGTACTTC	CASSSGLAGGRQQETQYF
TRBV27	-	TRBD1	TRBJ1-5	TGTGCCAGCAGGGGACAGGGGGCTCATCAGCCCCAGCATTTT	CASRGQGAHQPQHF